Shown below are 8 T cell receptor beta chains from a single sample sequenced in a study of shared clonotypes between healthy human individuals. The assay was immunoSEQ multiplex PCR, and TCRdb's table has in-frame clones only and misses some. The repertoire holds 1.4 million or so clones, approximately 98.5% seen once, with approximately 0.38% in the top ten. The source material was naive CD4+ T cells sorted from blood. Subset denoted: CD45RA+ positively selected. The receptors were sampled from a man aged 25-40 years in good health.

The table lists this clone with a count of one. The V gene is TRBV28, the J gene TRBJ1-2; the match to TRBD1 covers 8 bases. The length of the CDR3 is 16 residues. Germline trimming cut 2 bases from V and 4 bases from J; bases unmatched to any gene: 9. Germline CDR1 is MDHEN and CDR2 is SYDVKM. CDR3 amino acids: CASSLRWTGTSYGYTF. The CDR3 nucleotides read TGTGCCAGCAGTTTACGTTGGACAGGGACCTCCTATGGCTACACCTTC.

Regarding this clone: This CDR3 is missing its conserved last phenylalanine or tryptophan, likely due to a read error. The limits of the CDR3 on the DNA are not certain, so only TCRdb's listed CDR3 is given. The V call is TRBV10-1, the J call TRBJ2-7; the table's TRBD1 call for D was not verified on the DNA. In germline, CDR1 is WNHNN, CDR2 SYGVQD (reference sequence). The CDR3 sequence runs 9 residues, both termini included. This chain's CDR3 is CASLRGPAG.

The chain couples TRBV6-1 to TRBJ1-2; D is unresolved. This CDR3 spans 19 amino acids. V was trimmed by 0 bases and J by 7 bases, leaving 27 bases between them. Germline V gives CDR1 MNHNS, CDR2 SASEGT. As DNA, the CDR3 is TGTGCCAGCAGTGAAGCGCTTCGGGTTAGGGAAGGAGGGCTAAGTGGCTACACCTTC. This gives the protein CASSEALRVREGGLSGYTF.

This chain connects TRBV29-1 to TRBJ2-2, with D possibly TRBD1 on 6 matching bases. Germline CDR1 and CDR2: SQVTM and ANQGSEA. The CDR3 loop spans 16 amino acids. V was clipped by 6 bases and J by 0 bases, with 17 bases between them. CDR3 nucleotides: TGCAGCGTAAGGGGCCCTCAGGGGACGAACACCGGGGAGCTGTTTTTT. Amino acids: CSVRGPQGTNTGELFF.

The chain has TRBV7-2 and TRBJ1-2; 10 bases line up with TRBD1. The germline V gene has CDR1 SGHTA and CDR2 FQGNSA. The CDR3 consists of 16 residues. With 5 bases clipped from V and 7 bases from J, the junction kept 13 bases outside the gene matches. The CDR3 sequence is CASSPTGGGFSSGYTF. The CDR3 DNA sequence: TGTGCCAGCAGCCCGACAGGGGGCGGATTCTCTTCTGGCTACACCTTC. Full variable domain (missing parts from reference TRBV7-2 and TRBJ1-2): GAGVSQSPSNKVTEKGKDVELRCDPISGHTALYWYRQSLGQGLEFLIYFQGNSAPDKSGLPSDRFSAERTGGSVSTLTIQRTQQEDSAVYLCASSPTGGGFSSGYTFGSGTRLTVV.

Comments on this clone: Other DNA sequences within the sample encode an identical CDR3. The chain recombines TRBV5-4 with TRBJ2-7; D not resolved. Between the trimmed V and J ends, which lost 0 bases and 0 bases, there was a span of 4 bases. This CDR3 is built from 13 residues. Germline assignment: CDR1 SGHNT and CDR2 YYREEE (reference sequence). DNA of the CDR3: TGTGCCAGCAGCTTGGCGGGCTCCTACGAGCAGTACTTC. Protein product: CASSLAGSYEQYF. The entire variable domain, with the rest obtained from reference TRBV5-4 and TRBJ2-7, is as follows: ETGVTQSPTHLIKTRGQQVTLRCSSQSGHNTVSWYQQALGQGPQFIFQYYREEENGRGNFPPRFSGLQFPNYSSELNVNALELDDSALYLCASSLAGSYEQYFGPGTRLTVT.

For this clone: This sample also contains other DNA sequences that code for the same CDR3. The chain has TRBV2 and TRBJ1-1; the match to TRBD1 covers 8 bases. Per germline, CDR1 SNHLY and CDR2 FYNNEI. The trim removed 6 bases at V and 4 bases at J, leaving 4 bases unmatched. The CDR3 is 13 residues long. This CDR3 reads CASSGQGGTEAFF. The CDR3 DNA is TGTGCCAGCAGCGGACAGGGAGGCACTGAAGCTTTCTTT.

The chain links TRBV28 to TRBJ2-7, with 9 bases identical to TRBD1. There are 14 residues in the CDR3. CDR1 MDHEN and CDR2 SYDVKM come from the germline V gene. The J segment lost 4 bases and the V segment lost 4 bases, leaving 5 bases of the junction unmatched. The CDR3: CASSWTDRGYEQYF. In nucleotides, the CDR3 is TGTGCCAGCAGTTGGACCGACAGGGGGTACGAGCAGTACTTC.